This T cell receptor (beta chain) was recovered during a study of shared clonotypes between healthy human individuals. Whole-study context: Three CD4 naive, three CD4 memory, two CD8 naive and one CD8 memory plate were used per donor.

Positive CCR7 selection of CD45RO-negative cells yielded the naive CD8 cells, and terminally differentiated effector memory CD45RA+ cells were excluded. Donors comprised only Caucasian adults living in Nashville, Tennessee. Study-level points and caveats: Non-shared clonotypes had lower generation probabilities than clonotypes shared by all four sorted-subset donors.

Germline lookup yields CDR1 LNHNV and CDR2 YYDKDF (reference sequence). The CDR3 contains 16 residues. Trimming removed 0 bases from V and 0 bases from J, with 9 bases in between. Regarding this clone: What it binds is unknown.

Using 200 ng DNA, 32,000 or so T cell genomes, the sorted-subset replicate PCRs were run. Repertoires were generated with immunoSEQ multiplex PCR, while TCRdb's copy carries only in-frame clones and drops some. Of approximately 2,200,000 clones listed, about 93% are singletons. The chain couples TRBV15 to TRBJ2-1, with a tentative D call TRBD1 (6 bases). The TCR originated in a man aged 18 to 30 in good health. Some clones in this sample may be carry-over from other donors' samples. Sequenced input: naive CD8+ T cells from PBMCs. The CDR3 loop is CATSRERGHSYNEQFF. The CDR3, as DNA: TGTGCCACCAGCAGAGAGAGGGGACACTCCTACAATGAGCAGTTCTTC.